This TCR beta chain stems from a study of shared clonotypes between healthy human individuals. Study-level background: Plates per donor: three CD4 naive, three CD4 memory, two CD8 naive, one CD8 memory.

Clones were read by immunoSEQ multiplex PCR, and TCRdb kept only the in-frame ones, dropping some. This table holds approximately 2,300,000 clones, 85% to 95% found once. With 5 bases removed from V and 3 bases from J, the gap between germline ends came to 10 bases. Germline loops: CDR1 MDHEN, CDR2 SYDVKM. CDR3 size: 13 residues. V and J are TRBV28 and TRBJ1-2; D is ambiguous. The clonotype was recovered from a man aged 18 to 29 in good health. Some clones in this sample may be carry-over from other donors' samples. The sequencing sample was made of naive CD4+ T cells from PBMCs. Subset of the sample: CD45RA+ positively selected. CDR3 bases: TGTGCCAGCAGTCAAGGGCTACACTATGGCTACACCTTC. Translating gives CASSQGLHYGYTF.